The 13 T cell receptor beta chains presented below share a single source sample, sequenced in a study of early T cells in non-severe SARS-CoV-2 infection. TCRdb ran MiXCR on the 5' RACE reads and lists one entry per CDR3 protein. The profile covers about 22,000 distinct CDR3 sequences, with 4% to 5% appearing a single time and 15% to 20% taken by the ten largest. The sample was whole blood. Source of these receptors: an adult who was a healthcare worker with PCR-confirmed SARS-CoV-2 infection or an uninfected control (not recorded which).

The CDR3 region is CASSLVGPRQYF. The CDR3 DNA is TGTGCCAGCAGCTTAGTCGGCCCAAGGCAGTATTTT. The V call is TRBV11-2, the J call TRBJ2-3, with D hard to call. The CDR3 totals 12 residues. V dropped 1 base and J dropped 11 bases, with 10 bases sitting between them. From germline, CDR1 is SGHAT and CDR2 FQNNGV.

By sample share, this clonotype is medium-sized (0.01 to 0.1%). The V call is TRBV14, the J call TRBJ1-2; D gene ambiguous. V was cut by 1 base and J by 4 bases, with 10 bases left in between. The CDR3 loop spans 14 amino acids. Germline V gene data show CDR1 as SGHDN and CDR2 as FVKESK. The CDR3 protein is CASSQVSRFYGYTF. CDR3 bases: TGTGCCAGCAGCCAAGTATCCAGGTTCTATGGCTACACCTTC.

This clonotype was detected ten times or more. The gene calls are TRBV11-2 and TRBJ1-1; no clear D gene. Germline values: CDR1 SGHAT, CDR2 FQNNGV. This CDR3 is built from 13 residues. Trimming took 6 bases from V and 4 from J, leaving 12 bases between them. The CDR3 bases are TGTGCCAGCAGTCACCCCAAGACCACTGAAGCTTTCTTT. It yields the protein CASSHPKTTEAFF. The entire variable domain, with the rest obtained from reference TRBV11-2 and TRBJ1-1, is as follows: EAGVAQSPRYKIIEKRQSVAFWCNPISGHATLYWYQQILGQGPKLLIQFQNNGVVDDSQLPKDRFSAERLKGVDSTLKIQPAKLEDSAVYLCASSHPKTTEAFFGQGTRLTVV.

CDR3 in amino acids: CASSSTSGILFF. The CDR3 DNA reads TGTGCCAGCAGTTCTACATCAGGGATTCTGTTTTTT. The chain couples TRBV6-5 to TRBJ2-2; D is perhaps TRBD1 (5 bases). The CDR3 is 12 residues long. Germline V gene sequence: CDR1 MNHEY, CDR2 SVGAGI. V dropped 4 bases and J dropped 14 bases, with 14 bases sitting between them.

This clonotype came up many times. The chain joins TRBV5-1 to TRBJ1-2; maybe TRBD1 (6 bases). This CDR3 comprises 13 residues. Germline CDR1 reads SGHRS; CDR2 reads YFSETQ. V lost 1 base and J lost 8, with 12 bases in between. The CDR3 protein is CASSLSTGYGYTF. The CDR3 bases are TGCGCCAGCAGCTTGTCCACAGGGTACGGCTACACCTTC.

This clonotype was seen a handful of times. The chain links TRBV10-3 to TRBJ2-5, with D perhaps being TRBD1 or TRBD2 (5 bases each). Between the trimmed V and J ends, which lost 6 bases and 4 bases, there was a span of 15 bases. Germline V lookup: CDR1 ENHRY, CDR2 SYGVKD. CDR3 length: 14 residues. As DNA, the CDR3 is TGTGCCATCAGCTCCTCCGAGGGGCGAGAGACCCAGTACTTC. Protein: CAISSSEGRETQYF.

At least ten counts were recorded for this clonotype. CDR3 in DNA: TGTGCCAGCAGCAAGGGGGAGAATGAGCAGTTCTTC. Translated: CASSKGENEQFF. The rearrangement links TRBV9 to TRBJ2-1, with D possibly TRBD1 on 6 matching bases. Germline V lookup: CDR1 SGDLS, CDR2 YYNGEE. CDR3 length: 12 amino acids. V gave up 4 bases and J gave up 7 bases, with 9 bases separating them.

This clonotype was seen many times. CDR3 sequence (DNA): TGCAGCGTTGAAGAGGGTACAGGGGTCGGCTACGAGCAGTACTTC. It translates to CSVEEGTGVGYEQYF. The chain carries TRBV29-1 and TRBJ2-7, with 7 bases that match TRBD1. From germline, CDR1 is SQVTM and CDR2 ANQGSEA. The CDR3 has 15 residues. Losses at the gene ends were 0 bases for V and 3 bases for J; bases not matched to a gene: 8.

This clonotype was counted at least ten times. The V gene is TRBV24-1, the J gene TRBJ2-1; 7 bases align to TRBD2. The germline V gene has CDR1 KGHDR and CDR2 SFDVKD. Trimming cost V 4 bases and J 0 bases; bases outside gene matches: 5. The CDR3 is 16 amino acids. CDR3 DNA: TGTGCCACCAGTGACCCTAGCGGTAGCTCCTACAATGAGCAGTTCTTC. This encodes CATSDPSGSSYNEQFF.

J is TRBJ2-7 and V is TRBV6-2 or TRBV6-3, with TRBD2 matching over 8 bases. V shed 5 bases and J 5 bases; nucleotides not matched to a gene: 8. Germline V gives CDR1 MNHEY, CDR2 SVGEGT. The length of the CDR3 is 14 residues. The CDR3 nucleotides are TGTGCCAGCAGTCCTCGGGGGGGCCACCACGAGCAGTACTTC. This encodes CASSPRGGHHEQYF.

This clonotype is medium-sized (0.01 to 0.1%) within its sample. For the CDR3, the DNA is TGTGCCACCAGTGATCGGGACAGCCGCACAGATACGCAGTATTTT. It codes for CATSDRDSRTDTQYF. The chain links TRBV24-1 to TRBJ2-3, with 7 bases matching TRBD1. The V gene end was trimmed by 3 bases and the J gene end by 1 base; junction bases not matched to a gene: 3. The CDR3 runs 15 residues. Germline V gene sequence: CDR1 KGHDR, CDR2 SFDVKD.

The sample holds many counts of this clonotype. This chain links TRBV5-1 with TRBJ2-3, with 10 bases fitting TRBD2. J was trimmed by 2 bases and V by 4 bases; bases with no gene match: 4. In germline, CDR1 is SGHRS, CDR2 YFSETQ. This CDR3 contains 15 residues. The DNA of the CDR3 is TGCGCCAGCAGCCAACTAGCGGGGCCCACAGATACGCAGTATTTT. Its protein is CASSQLAGPTDTQYF.

This clonotype was counted ten times or more. The V call is TRBV7-9, the J call TRBJ2-1; D possibly matches TRBD1 or TRBD2 (6 bases each). The CDR3 sequence is 14 residues long. CDR1 is SEHNR and CDR2 is FQNEAQ in the germline V gene (reference sequence). V was trimmed by 2 bases and J by 12 bases, leaving 17 bases between them. This chain's CDR3 is CASSLTGTSKVQFF. In DNA, the CDR3 is TGTGCCAGCAGCTTAACAGGGACTTCGAAAGTGCAGTTCTTC.